This T cell receptor beta chain was sequenced during a study of blood T cell repertoires in COVID-19. Method: immunoSEQ multiplex PCR; TCRdb's copy keeps in-frame clones and lacks some. The repertoire includes 310,000 or so clones, roughly 87% of them detected once, and around 10% sits in the top ten. Trimming cost V 4 bases and J 5 bases; bases outside gene matches: 5. The CDR3 is made up of 13 amino acids. The TCR comes from a woman aged 18-30 years who had recovered from COVID-19. Sequencing was performed on PBMCs or T cells enriched from blood (not recorded which). V gene TRBV12-3 or TRBV12-4 combines with J gene TRBJ2-7, with 7 nucleotides matching TRBD1. CDR3 sequence (DNA): TGTGCCAGCAGTTACTCGACAGGGCACGAGCAGTACTTC. This sequence encodes CASSYSTGHEQYF.